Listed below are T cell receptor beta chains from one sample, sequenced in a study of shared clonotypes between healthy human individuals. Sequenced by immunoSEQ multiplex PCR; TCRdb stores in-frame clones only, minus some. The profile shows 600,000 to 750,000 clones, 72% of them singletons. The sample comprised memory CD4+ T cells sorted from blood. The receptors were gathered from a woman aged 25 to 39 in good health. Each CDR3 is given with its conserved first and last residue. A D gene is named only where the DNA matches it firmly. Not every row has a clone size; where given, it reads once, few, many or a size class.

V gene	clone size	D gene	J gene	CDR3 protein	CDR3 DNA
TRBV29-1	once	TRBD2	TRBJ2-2	CSVQREANTGELFF	TGCAGCGTTCAGCGGGAGGCTAACACCGGGGAGCTGTTTTTT
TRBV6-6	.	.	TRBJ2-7	CASRSFEASHDEQYF	TGTGCCAGCAGGTCCTTCGAGGCATCCCACGACGAGCAGTACTTC
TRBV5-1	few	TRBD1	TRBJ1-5	CASSPGTVSNQPQHF	TGCGCCAGCAGCCCTGGGACAGTATCTAATCAGCCCCAGCATTTT
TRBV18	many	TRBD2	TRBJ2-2	CASSQREVNTGELFF	TGTGCCAGCTCACAGCGGGAGGTTAACACCGGGGAGCTGTTTTTT
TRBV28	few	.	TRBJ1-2	CASTGRLGGYTF	TGTGCCAGCACGGGACGCCTGGGTGGCTACACCTTC
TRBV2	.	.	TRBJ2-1	CASSEHGLPRTNEQFF	TGTGCCAGCAGTGAGCATGGACTACCGAGGACCAATGAGCAGTTCTTC
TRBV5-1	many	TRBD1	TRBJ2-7	CASSPGDRDLGEQYF	TGCGCCAGCAGCCCGGGGGACAGGGATTTAGGCGAGCAGTACTTC
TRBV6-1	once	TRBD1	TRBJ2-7	CASSPEDGTGTEQYF	TGTGCCAGCAGTCCGGAGGACGGGACAGGGACCGAGCAGTACTTC
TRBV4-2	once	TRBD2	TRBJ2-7	CASSQAHPTSGFSYEQYF	TGTGCCAGCAGCCAAGCCCATCCCACTAGCGGCTTCTCCTACGAGCAGTACTTC
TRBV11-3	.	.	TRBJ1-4	CASSSSGVRSEKLFF	TGTGCCAGCAGCTCTTCGGGGGTCAGGAGTGAAAAACTGTTTTTT
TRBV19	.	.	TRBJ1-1	CASSIMARGAEAFF	TGTGCCAGTAGTATAATGGCCAGAGGGGCTGAAGCTTTCTTT
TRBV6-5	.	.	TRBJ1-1	CASRGGGTEAFF	TGTGCCAGCAGGGGAGGGGGCACTGAAGCTTTCTTT
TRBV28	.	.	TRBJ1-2	CASTTSGTNYGYTF	TGTGCCAGCACCACCTCAGGGACTAACTATGGCTACACCTTC
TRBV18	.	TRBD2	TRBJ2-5	CARQCAVAGREETQYF	TGTGCCAGGCAATGCGCGGTAGCGGGAAGGGAAGAGACCCAGTACTTC
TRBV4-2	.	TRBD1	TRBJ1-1	CASSPTYPGQGPEAFF	TGTGCCAGCAGCCCTACTTATCCGGGACAGGGACCTGAAGCTTTCTTT
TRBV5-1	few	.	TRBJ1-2	CASSLRGQGDGYTF	TGCGCCAGCAGCTTGCGGGGCCAGGGAGATGGCTACACCTTC
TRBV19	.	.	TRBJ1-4	CASSDSGTGQKLFF	TGTGCCAGTAGCGACAGCGGCACAGGTCAAAAACTGTTTTTT
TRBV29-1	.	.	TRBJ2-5	CSVEAPGETQYF	TGCAGCGTTGAGGCACCGGGGGAGACCCAGTACTTC
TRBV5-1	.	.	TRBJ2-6	CASSLAGAGANVLTF	TGCGCCAGCAGCTTGGCTGGAGCTGGGGCCAACGTCCTGACTTTC
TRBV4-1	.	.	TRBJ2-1	CASSQGYGVLNEQFF	TGCGCCAGCAGCCAGGGATACGGAGTGCTCAATGAGCAGTTCTTC
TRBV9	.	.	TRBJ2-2	CASRRGGHGAGELFF	TGTGCCAGCAGGCGTGGGGGCCATGGAGCCGGGGAGCTGTTTTTT
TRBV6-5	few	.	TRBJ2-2	CASSYGNHGELFF	TGTGCCAGCAGTTACGGCAATCACGGGGAGCTGTTTTTT
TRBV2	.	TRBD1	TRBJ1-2	CASRDSEDYGYTF	TGTGCCAGCCGGGACAGCGAAGACTATGGCTACACCTTC
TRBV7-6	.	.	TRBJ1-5	CASSQGLGGGNQPQHF	TGTGCCAGCAGCCAGGGGCTCGGAGGGGGCAATCAGCCCCAGCATTTT
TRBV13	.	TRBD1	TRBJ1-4	CASSHRTGGAPNEKLFF	TGTGCCAGCAGCCACCGGACAGGGGGCGCGCCCAATGAAAAACTGTTTTTT